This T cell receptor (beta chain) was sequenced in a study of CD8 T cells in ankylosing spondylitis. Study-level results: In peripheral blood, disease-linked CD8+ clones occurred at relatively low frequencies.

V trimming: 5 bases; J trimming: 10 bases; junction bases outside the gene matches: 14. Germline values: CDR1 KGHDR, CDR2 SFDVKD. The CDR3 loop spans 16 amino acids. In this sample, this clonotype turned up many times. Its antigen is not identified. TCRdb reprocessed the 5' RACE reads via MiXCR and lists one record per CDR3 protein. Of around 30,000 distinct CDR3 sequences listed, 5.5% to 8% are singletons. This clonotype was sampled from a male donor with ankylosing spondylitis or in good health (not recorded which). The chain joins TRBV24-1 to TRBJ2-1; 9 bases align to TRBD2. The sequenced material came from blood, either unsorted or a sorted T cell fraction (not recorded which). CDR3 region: CATSGKGREGIREQFF. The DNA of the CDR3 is TGTGCCACCAGTGGCAAGGGGCGGGAGGGTATCAGAGAGCAGTTCTTC.